The clone carrying this TCR beta chain was seen just once. This record belongs to a study of blood T cell repertoires in COVID-19. Produced via immunoSEQ multiplex PCR; TCRdb's table is partial and in-frame only. Among about 80,000 clones listed, 78% were seen once. V lost 3 bases and J lost 0, with 6 bases in between. The CDR3 runs 15 residues. Per the germline V gene, CDR1 is MNHEY and CDR2 is SMNVEV (reference sequence). Sequencing was done on a sample of peripheral blood. This clonotype originated in a human donor in a cohort sampled during active COVID-19. The chain carries TRBV27 and TRBJ1-6, with D possibly matching TRBD1 (5 bases). In DNA form, the CDR3 reads TGTGCCAGCAGTTTGCAGGGCTCCTATAATTCACCCCTCCACTTT. Its protein is CASSLQGSYNSPLHF.